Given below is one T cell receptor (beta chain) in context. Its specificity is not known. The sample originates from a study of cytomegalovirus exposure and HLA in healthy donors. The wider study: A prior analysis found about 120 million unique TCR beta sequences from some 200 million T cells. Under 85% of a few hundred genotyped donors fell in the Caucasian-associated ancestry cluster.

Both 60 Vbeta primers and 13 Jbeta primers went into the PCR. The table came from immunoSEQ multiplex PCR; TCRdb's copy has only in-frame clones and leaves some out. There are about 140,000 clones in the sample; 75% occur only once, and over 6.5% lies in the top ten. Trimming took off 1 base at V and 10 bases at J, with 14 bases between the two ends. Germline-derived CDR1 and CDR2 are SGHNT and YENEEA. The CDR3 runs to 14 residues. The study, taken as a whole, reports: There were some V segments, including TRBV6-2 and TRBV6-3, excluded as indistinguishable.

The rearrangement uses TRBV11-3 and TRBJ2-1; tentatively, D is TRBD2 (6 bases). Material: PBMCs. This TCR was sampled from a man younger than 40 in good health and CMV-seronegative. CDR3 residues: CASSLAGGLGEQFF. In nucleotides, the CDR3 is TGTGCCAGCAGCTTAGCCGGGGGACTGGGGGAGCAGTTCTTC.